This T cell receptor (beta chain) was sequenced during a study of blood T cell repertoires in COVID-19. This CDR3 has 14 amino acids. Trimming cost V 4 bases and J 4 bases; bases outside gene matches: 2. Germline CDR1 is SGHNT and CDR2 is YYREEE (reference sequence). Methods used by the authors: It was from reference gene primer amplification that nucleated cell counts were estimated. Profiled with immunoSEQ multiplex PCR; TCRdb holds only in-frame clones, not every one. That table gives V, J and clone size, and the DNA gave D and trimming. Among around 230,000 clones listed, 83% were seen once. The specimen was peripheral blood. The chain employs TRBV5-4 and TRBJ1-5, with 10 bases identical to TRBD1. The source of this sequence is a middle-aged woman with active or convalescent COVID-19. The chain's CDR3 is CASSPDRGNQPQHF. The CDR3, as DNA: TGTGCCAGCAGCCCGGACAGGGGGAATCAGCCCCAGCATTTT.